This T cell receptor (beta chain) stems from a study of Ad26.COV2.S vaccination and SARS-CoV-2 variants. The treatment here: around 19 received Ad26.COV2.S at low or high dose, single or two shots; 5 received placebo; per-sample allocation not given. The investigators took samples on day 63 after the first vaccine or placebo injection. Trimming stripped 0 bases from V and 5 bases from J, with 14 bases between. The CDR3 length is 16 residues. Germline V gene lookup returns CDR1 MNHNY and CDR2 SVGAGI (reference sequence). Sequenced by immunoSEQ multiplex PCR; TCRdb stores in-frame clones only, minus some. The table has under 550,000 clones, 88% seen once.

This clonotype was sampled from a person aged 18 to 59 who received the Ad26.COV2.S COVID-19 vaccine or a placebo. The chain uses TRBV6-6 and TRBJ1-3; weak D call: TRBD1 (6 bases). Sequenced here: peripheral blood, sampled in a trial of Ad26.COV2.S vaccine versus placebo. CDR3 protein: CASSYSPGRGRNTIYF. The CDR3 DNA reads as TGTGCCAGCAGTTACTCCCCCGGGAGGGGGAGAAACACCATATATTTT.